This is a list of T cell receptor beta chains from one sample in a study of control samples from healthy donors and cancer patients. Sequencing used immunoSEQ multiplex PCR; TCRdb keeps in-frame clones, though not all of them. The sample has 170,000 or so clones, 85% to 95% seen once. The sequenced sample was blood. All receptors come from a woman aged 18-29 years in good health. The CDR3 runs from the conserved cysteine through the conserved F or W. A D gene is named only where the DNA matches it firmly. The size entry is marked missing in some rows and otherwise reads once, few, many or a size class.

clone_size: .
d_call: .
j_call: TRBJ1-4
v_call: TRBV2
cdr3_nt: TGTGCCAGCAGGGCCGGGACCGGTAATGAAAAACTGTTTTTT
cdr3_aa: CASRAGTGNEKLFF

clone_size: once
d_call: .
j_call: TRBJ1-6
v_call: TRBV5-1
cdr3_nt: TGCGCCAGCAGCTTAGGCTTGAGGGATTCACCCCTCCACTTT
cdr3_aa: CASSLGLRDSPLHF

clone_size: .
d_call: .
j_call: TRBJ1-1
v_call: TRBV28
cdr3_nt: TGTGCCAGCAGCCCAGAGGGGGTGAGCACTGAAGCTTTCTTT
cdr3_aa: CASSPEGVSTEAFF

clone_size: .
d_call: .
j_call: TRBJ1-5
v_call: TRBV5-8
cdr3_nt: TGTGCCAGCAGCAAGCACAATCAGCCCCAGCATTTT
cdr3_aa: CASSKHNQPQHF

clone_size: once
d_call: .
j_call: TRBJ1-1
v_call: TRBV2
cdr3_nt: TGTGCCAGCACCGAGGGCCAGAGACTTCTCGGAGCTTTCTTT
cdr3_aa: CASTEGQRLLGAFF

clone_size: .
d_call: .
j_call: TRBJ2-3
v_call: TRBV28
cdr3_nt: TGTGCCAGCAGTTCTAGCGTAGATACGCAGTATTTT
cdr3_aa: CASSSSVDTQYF

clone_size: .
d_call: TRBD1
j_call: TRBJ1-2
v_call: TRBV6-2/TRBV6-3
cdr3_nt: TGTGCCAGCAGTCGAAGCGGACAGGGAGGAGGCTACACCTTC
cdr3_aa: CASSRSGQGGGYTF

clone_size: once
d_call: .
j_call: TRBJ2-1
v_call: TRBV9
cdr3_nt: TGTGCCAGCAGCCCTGGGGGTAGCGGACCCTCCTACAATGAGCAGTTCTTC
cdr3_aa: CASSPGGSGPSYNEQFF

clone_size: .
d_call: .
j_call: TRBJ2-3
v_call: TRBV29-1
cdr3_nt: TGCAGCGTTGAACGGGACCCCACAGATACGCAGTATTTT
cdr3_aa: CSVERDPTDTQYF

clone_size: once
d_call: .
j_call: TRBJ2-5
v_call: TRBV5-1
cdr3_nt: TGCGCCAGCAGCCCAGACAGGTACCAAGAGACCCAGTACTTC
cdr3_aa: CASSPDRYQETQYF

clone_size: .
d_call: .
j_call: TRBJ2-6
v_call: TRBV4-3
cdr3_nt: TGCGCCAGCAGCCCACGCGACGGACGATTCGGCTCTGGGGCCAACGTCCTGACTTTC
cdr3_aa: CASSPRDGRFGSGANVLTF

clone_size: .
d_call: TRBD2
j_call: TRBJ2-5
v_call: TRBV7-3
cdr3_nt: TGTGCCAGCAGCGAAAGCGGGGGGGGAGAGACCCAGTACTTC
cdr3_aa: CASSESGGGETQYF

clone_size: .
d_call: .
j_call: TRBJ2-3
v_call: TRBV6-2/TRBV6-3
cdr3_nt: TGTGCCAGCAGTTACTCGAGGGGGGATACGCAGTATTTT
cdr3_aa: CASSYSRGDTQYF

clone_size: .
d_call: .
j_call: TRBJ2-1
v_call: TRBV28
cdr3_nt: TGTGCCAGCAGTCATCTTCGGAAGGCAGGGCGCCTAGATGAGCAGTTCTTC
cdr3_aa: CASSHLRKAGRLDEQFF

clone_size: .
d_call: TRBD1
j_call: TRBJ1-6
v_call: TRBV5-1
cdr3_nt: TGCGCCAGCAGCAACAGGGGGCGGAACGACTCACCCCTCCACTTT
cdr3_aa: CASSNRGRNDSPLHF

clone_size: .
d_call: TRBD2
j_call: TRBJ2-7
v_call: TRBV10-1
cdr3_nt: TGCGCCAGCAGTGAGTCGATGGGGGGGGAGCAGTACTTC
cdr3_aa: CASSESMGGEQYF

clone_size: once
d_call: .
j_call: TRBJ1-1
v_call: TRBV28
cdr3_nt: TGTGCCAGCACGGTGGAACAGATGAACACTGAAGCTTTCTTT
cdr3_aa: CASTVEQMNTEAFF

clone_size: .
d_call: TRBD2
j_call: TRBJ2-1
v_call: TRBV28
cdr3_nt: TGTGCCAGCAGTTTAGCGGGAGGGCCCCACAATGAGCAGTTCTTC
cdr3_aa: CASSLAGGPHNEQFF

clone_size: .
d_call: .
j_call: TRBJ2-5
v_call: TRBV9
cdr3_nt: TGTGCCAGCAGCGGGGGACTTCAAGGGGGGACCCAGTACTTC
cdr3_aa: CASSGGLQGGTQYF

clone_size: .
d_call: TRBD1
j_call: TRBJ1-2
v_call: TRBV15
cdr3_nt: TGTGCCACCAGCAGACTAGACAGGGGGCCCTCCCGGGGGGGCTACACCTTC
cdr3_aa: CATSRLDRGPSRGGYTF

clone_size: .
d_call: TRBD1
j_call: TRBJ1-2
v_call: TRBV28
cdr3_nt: TGTGCCAGCAGCCCTTCGGGACAGGGACGTCTTGGGTATGGCTACACCTTC
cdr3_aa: CASSPSGQGRLGYGYTF

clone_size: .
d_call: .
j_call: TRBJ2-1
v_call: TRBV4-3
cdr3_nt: TGCGCCAGCAGCCAAGCCAAAAACAATGAGCAGTTCTTC
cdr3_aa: CASSQAKNNEQFF

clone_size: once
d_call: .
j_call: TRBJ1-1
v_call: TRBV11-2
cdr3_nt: TGTGCCAGCAGCTTAGATAAGGGGAAAGCTTTCTTT
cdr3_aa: CASSLDKGKAFF

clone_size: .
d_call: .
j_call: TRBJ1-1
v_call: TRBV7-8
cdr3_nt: TGTGCCAGCAGCCTAGAGACAGGCTGGGACACTGAAGCTTTCTTT
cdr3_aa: CASSLETGWDTEAFF

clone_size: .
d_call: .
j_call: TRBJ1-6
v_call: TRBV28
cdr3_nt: TGTGCCAGCACCAAGACAGGATATAGCTCCTATAATTCACCCCTCCACTTT
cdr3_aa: CASTKTGYSSYNSPLHF

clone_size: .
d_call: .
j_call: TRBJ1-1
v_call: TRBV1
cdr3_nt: TGCACCAGCAGCCAAGATCCAAGGTCGGCCTTCACTGAAGCTTTCTTT
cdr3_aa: CTSSQDPRSAFTEAFF

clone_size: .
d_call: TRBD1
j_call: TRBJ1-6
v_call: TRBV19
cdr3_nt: TGTGCCAGTAGTAGGGGACAGCTCCCGAGGATGGCACCCCTCCACTTT
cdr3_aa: CASSRGQLPRMAPLHF

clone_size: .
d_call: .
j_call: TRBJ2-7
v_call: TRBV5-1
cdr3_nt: TGCGCCAGCAGCCCGTTGGTGGTTTCAGGAGCCTACGAGCAGTACTTC
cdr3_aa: CASSPLVVSGAYEQYF

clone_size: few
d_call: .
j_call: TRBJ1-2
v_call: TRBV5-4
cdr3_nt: TGTGCCAGCAGCTTGGTAGCGGGGGCGAATTATGGCTACACCTTC
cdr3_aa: CASSLVAGANYGYTF

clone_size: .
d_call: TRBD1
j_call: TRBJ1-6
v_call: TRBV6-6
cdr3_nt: TGTGCCAGCAGCATACAGGGGAAAGTATCACCCCTCCACTTT
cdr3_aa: CASSIQGKVSPLHF

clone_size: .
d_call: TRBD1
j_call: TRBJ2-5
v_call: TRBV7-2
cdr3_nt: TGTGCCAGCAGCGGACAGGGCCAAGAGACCCAGTACTTC
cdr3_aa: CASSGQGQETQYF

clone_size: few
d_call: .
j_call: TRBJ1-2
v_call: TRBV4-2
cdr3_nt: TGTGCCAGCAGCCAAGATCAGGCAGTAGGCTACACCTTC
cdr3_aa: CASSQDQAVGYTF

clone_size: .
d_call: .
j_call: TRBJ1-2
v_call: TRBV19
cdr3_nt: TGTGCCAGTAGTATAATTACAGGTCACAACTATGGCTACACCTTC
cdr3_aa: CASSIITGHNYGYTF

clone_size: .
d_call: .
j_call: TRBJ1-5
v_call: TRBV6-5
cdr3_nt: TGTGCCAGCAGTCTCGGGACGGTTCAGCCCCAGCATTTT
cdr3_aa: CASSLGTVQPQHF

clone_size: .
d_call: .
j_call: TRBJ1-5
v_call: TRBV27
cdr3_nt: TGTGCCAGCACGGCCTCAGGGAATAGCAATCAGCCCCAGCATTTT
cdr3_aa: CASTASGNSNQPQHF

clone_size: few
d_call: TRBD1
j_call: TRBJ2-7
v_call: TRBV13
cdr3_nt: TGTGCCAGCAGCTCGACAGGGTTGTCTCCCCCTACCTACGAGCAGTACTTC
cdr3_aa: CASSSTGLSPPTYEQYF

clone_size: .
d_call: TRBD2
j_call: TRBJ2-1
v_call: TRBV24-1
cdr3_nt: TGTGCCACCAGTGACCCCTCGACCGGGACTAGCGGGAGGGCCTCCTACAATGAGCAGTTCTTC
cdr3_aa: CATSDPSTGTSGRASYNEQFF

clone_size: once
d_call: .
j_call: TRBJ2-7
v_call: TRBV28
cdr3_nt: TGTGCCAGCAGTTTAAATGACGGGGAGCAGTACTTC
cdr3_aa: CASSLNDGEQYF

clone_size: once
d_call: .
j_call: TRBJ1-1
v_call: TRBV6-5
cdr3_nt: TGTGCCAGCAGTTACTCAACGACTGAAGCTTTCTTT
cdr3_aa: CASSYSTTEAFF

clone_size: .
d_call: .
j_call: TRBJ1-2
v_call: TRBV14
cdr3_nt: TGTGCCAGCAGCCAAGCCCGCACGGCTAAGAGTGGCTACACCTTC
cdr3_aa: CASSQARTAKSGYTF

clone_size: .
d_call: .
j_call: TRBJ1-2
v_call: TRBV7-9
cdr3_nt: TGTGCCAGCAGCTCGCTAAACCCGGGCTATGGCTACACCTTC
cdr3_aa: CASSSLNPGYGYTF

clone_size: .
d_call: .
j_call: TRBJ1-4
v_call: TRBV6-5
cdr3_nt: TGTGCCAGCAGTTACTCTCCCAGATTGACAGAAAAACTGTTTTTT
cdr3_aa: CASSYSPRLTEKLFF

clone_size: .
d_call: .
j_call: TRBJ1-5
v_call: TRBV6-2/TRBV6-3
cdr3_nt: TGTGCCAGCAGTTACGCGACAAGTAATAGCAATCAGCCCCAGCATTTT
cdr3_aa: CASSYATSNSNQPQHF

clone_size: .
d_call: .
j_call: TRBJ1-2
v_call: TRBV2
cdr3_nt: TGTGCCAGCAGTGAAGGGAGGGAATATGGCTACACCTTC
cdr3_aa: CASSEGREYGYTF

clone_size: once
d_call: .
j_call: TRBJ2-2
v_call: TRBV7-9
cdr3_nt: TGTGCCAGCAGCCTCAACAGGGTAGGCACCGGGGAGCTGTTTTTT
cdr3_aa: CASSLNRVGTGELFF

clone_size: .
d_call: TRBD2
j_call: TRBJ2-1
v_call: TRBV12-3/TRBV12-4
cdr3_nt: TGTGCCAGCAGTTTTGGACTAGCCAATGAGCAGTTCTTC
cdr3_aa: CASSFGLANEQFF

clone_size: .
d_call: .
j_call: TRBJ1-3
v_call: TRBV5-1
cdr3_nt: TGCGCCAGCAGGCGGATCTACTCTGGAAACACCATATATTTT
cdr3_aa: CASRRIYSGNTIYF

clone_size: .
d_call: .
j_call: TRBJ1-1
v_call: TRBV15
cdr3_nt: TGTGCCACCAGCAGAGGTCGGGGGCATACTGAAGCTTTCTTT
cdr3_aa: CATSRGRGHTEAFF

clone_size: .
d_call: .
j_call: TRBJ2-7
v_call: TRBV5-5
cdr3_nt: TGTGCCAGCAGCTTGGGCGGGTACGAGCAGTACTTC
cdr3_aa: CASSLGGYEQYF

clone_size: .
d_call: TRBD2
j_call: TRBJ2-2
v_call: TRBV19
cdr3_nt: TGTGCCAGCAGTATAGTGATCGGACTAGCCAGAGAGAGGACGAACACCGGGGAGCTGTTTTTT
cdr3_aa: CASSIVIGLARERTNTGELFF

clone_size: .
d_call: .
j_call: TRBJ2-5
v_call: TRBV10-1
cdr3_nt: TGCGCCAGCAGTGAAGAGATCCAAGAGACCCAGTACTTC
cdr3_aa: CASSEEIQETQYF

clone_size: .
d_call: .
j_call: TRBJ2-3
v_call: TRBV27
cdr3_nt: TGTGCCAGCAGTTTTTCCGCAGATACGCAGTATTTT
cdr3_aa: CASSFSADTQYF

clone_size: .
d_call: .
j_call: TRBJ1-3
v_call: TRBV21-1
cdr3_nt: TGTGCCAGCAGCCCGCCTCCGACAGGGGCCTACTCTGGAAACACCATATATTTT
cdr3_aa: CASSPPPTGAYSGNTIYF

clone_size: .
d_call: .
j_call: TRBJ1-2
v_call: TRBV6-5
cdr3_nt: TGTGCCAGCAGTTACGGCCCTCGTAGCGCCTATGGCTACACCTTC
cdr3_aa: CASSYGPRSAYGYTF

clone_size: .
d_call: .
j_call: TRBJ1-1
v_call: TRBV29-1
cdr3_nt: TGCAGCCCGATCCGGGACTTGGACACTGAAGCTTTCTTT
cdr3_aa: CSPIRDLDTEAFF

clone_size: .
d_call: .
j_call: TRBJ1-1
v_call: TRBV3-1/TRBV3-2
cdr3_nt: TGTGCCAGCAGCCGGGGGACTGAAGCTTTCTTT
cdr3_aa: CASSRGTEAFF

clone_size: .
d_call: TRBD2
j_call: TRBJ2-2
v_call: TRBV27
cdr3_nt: TGTGCCAGCAGTTTATGGAGGTGGTTCGGGGGGGAGGGCACCGGGGAGCTGTTTTTT
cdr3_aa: CASSLWRWFGGEGTGELFF

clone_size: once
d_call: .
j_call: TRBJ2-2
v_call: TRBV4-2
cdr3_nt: TGTGCCAGCAGCCAAGCGAGGGCAGGGACGAACACCGGGGAGCTGTTTTTT
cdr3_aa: CASSQARAGTNTGELFF

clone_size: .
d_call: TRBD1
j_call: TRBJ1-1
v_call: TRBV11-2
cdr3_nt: TGTGCCAGCAGCCTTACAGGGGGTGGTGACACTGAAGCTTTCTTT
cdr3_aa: CASSLTGGGDTEAFF

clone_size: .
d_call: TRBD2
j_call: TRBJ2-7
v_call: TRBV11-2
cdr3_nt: TGTGCCAGCAGCTCGGGGCTAGCGGGAGGGTACGAGCAGTACTTC
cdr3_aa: CASSSGLAGGYEQYF